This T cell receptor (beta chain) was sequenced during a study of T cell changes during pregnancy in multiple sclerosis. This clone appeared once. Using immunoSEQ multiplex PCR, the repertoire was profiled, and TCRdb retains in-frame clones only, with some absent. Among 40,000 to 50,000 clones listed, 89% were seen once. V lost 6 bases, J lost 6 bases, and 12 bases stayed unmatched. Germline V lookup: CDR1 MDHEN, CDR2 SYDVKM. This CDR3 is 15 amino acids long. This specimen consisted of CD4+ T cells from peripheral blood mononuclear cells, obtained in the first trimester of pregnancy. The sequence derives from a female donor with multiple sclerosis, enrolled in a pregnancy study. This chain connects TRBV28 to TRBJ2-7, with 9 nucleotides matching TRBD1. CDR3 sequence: CASSLRDRASGEQYF. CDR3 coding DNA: TGTGCCAGCAGCCTCCGGGACAGGGCTTCTGGCGAGCAGTACTTC.